The sequence of this T cell receptor (beta chain) was determined in a study of blood T cell repertoires in COVID-19. Looking at the study overall: The United States, Italy and Spain supplied acute and convalescent COVID-19 samples. PBMCs, B-cell-depleted T cells, or T cells were the source of the cDNA or gDNA that made up the material.

Profiled with immunoSEQ multiplex PCR; TCRdb holds only in-frame clones, not every one. The sample lists roughly 180,000 clones, 81% occurring once. Residents of about two dozen US areas, aged about 18 to 95 years, made up the participants. The receptor was derived from a woman aged 40 to 55 with acute COVID-19. Material for sequencing was PBMCs or T cells enriched from blood (not recorded which).

CDR3 sequence (DNA): TGCGCCAGCAGCCAAGATTGGACTCCATGGGCTGAGCAGTTCTTC. This translates into CASSQDWTPWAEQFF. The chain is built from TRBV4-1 and TRBJ2-1, with a tentative D call TRBD2 (5 bases). CDR3 length: 15 residues. CDR1 and CDR2 from the germline V gene are MGHRA and YSYEKL. Trimming removed 0 bases at V and 9 bases at J, with 15 bases between.